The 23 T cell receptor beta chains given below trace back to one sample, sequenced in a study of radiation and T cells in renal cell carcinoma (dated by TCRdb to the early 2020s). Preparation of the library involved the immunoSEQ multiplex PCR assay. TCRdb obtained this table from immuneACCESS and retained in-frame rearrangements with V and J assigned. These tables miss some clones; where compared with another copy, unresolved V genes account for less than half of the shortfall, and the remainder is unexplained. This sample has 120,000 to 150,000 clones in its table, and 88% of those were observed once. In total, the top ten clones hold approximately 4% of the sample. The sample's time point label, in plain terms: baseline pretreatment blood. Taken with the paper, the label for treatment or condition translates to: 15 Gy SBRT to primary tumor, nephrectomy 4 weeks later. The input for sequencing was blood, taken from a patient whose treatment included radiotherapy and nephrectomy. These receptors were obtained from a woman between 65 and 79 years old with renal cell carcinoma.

The CDR3 loop is CASSSVGQGAEAFF. For the CDR3, the DNA is TGTGCCAGCAGCTCGGTGGGTCAGGGCGCTGAAGCTTTCTTT. This chain connects TRBV4-2 to TRBJ1-1, with D maybe TRBD1 (5 bases). This CDR3 has 14 residues. CDR1 is LGHNA and CDR2 is YNFKEQ in the germline V gene. The V end lost 5 bases, the J end lost 6 bases, and 16 bases lay between the germline ends.

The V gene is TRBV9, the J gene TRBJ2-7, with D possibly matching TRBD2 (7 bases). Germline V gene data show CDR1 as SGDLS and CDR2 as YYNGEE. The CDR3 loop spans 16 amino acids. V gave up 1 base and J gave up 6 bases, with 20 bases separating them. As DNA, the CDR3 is TGTGCCAGCAGCGTATCTGACGGGGGGCCCCCCCTCGAGCAGTACTTC. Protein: CASSVSDGGPPLEQYF.

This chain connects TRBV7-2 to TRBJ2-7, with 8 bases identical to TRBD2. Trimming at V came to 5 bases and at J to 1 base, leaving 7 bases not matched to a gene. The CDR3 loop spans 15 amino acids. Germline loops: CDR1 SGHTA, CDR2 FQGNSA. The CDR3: CASSTQRGQSYEQYF. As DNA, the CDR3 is TGTGCCAGCAGCACCCAGCGGGGGCAGTCCTACGAGCAGTACTTC. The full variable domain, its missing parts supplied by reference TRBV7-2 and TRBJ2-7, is GAGVSQSPSNKVTEKGKDVELRCDPISGHTALYWYRQSLGQGLEFLIYFQGNSAPDKSGLPSDRFSAERTGGSVSTLTIQRTQQEDSAVYLCASSTQRGQSYEQYFGPGTRLTVT.

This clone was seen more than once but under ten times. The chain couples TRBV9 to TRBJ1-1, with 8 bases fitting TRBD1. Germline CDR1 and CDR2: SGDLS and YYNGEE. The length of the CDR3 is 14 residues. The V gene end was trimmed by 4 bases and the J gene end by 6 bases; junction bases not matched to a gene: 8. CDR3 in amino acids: CASSSRTGSPEAFF. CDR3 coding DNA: TGTGCCAGCAGCTCTAGGACAGGGAGCCCTGAAGCTTTCTTT.

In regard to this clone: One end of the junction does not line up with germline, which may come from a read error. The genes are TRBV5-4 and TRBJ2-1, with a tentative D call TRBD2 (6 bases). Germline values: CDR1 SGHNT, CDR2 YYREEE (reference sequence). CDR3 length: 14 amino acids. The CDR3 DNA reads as TGTGCCAGCAGTTTGGAGGGGACCTACAATGAGCAGTTCTTC. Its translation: CASSLEGTYNEQFF.

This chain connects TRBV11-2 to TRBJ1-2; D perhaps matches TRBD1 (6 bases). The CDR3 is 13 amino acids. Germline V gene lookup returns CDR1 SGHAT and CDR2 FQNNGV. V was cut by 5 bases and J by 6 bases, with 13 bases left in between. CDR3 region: CASSQGAGDGYTF. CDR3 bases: TGTGCCAGCAGCCAAGGGGCAGGGGATGGCTACACCTTC. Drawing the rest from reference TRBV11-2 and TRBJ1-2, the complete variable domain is EAGVAQSPRYKIIEKRQSVAFWCNPISGHATLYWYQQILGQGPKLLIQFQNNGVVDDSQLPKDRFSAERLKGVDSTLKIQPAKLEDSAVYLCASSQGAGDGYTFGSGTRLTVV.

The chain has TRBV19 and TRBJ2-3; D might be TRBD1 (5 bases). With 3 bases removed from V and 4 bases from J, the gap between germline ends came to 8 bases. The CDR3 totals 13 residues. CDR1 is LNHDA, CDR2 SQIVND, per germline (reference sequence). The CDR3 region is CASSIQGADTQYF. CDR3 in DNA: TGTGCCAGTAGTATCCAGGGTGCAGATACGCAGTATTTT.

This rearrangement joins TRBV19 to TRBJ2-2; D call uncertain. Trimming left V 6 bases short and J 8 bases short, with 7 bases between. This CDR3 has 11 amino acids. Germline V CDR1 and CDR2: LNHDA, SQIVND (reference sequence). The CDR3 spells CASRTAGELFF. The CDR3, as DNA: TGTGCCAGTAGAACAGCGGGGGAGCTGTTTTTT. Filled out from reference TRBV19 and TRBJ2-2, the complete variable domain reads DGGITQSPKYLFRKEGQNVTLSCEQNLNHDAMYWYRQDPGQGLRLIYYSQIVNDFQKGDIAEGYSVSREKKESFPLTVTSAQKNPTAFYLCASRTAGELFFGEGSRLTVL.

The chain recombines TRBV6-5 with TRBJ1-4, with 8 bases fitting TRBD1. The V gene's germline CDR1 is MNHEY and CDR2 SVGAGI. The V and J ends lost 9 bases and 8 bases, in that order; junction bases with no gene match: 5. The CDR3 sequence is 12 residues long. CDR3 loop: CASRGQAEKLFF. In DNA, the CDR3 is TGTGCCAGTCGGGGACAGGCGGAAAAACTGTTTTTT.

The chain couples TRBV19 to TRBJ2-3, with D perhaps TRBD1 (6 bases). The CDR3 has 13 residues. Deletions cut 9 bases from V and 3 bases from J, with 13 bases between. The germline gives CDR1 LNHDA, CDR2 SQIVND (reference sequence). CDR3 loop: CASRRGATDTQYF. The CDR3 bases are TGTGCCAGCCGCAGGGGAGCGACAGATACGCAGTATTTT. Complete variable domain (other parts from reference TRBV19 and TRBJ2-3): DGGITQSPKYLFRKEGQNVTLSCEQNLNHDAMYWYRQDPGQGLRLIYYSQIVNDFQKGDIAEGYSVSREKKESFPLTVTSAQKNPTAFYLCASRRGATDTQYFGPGTRLTVL.

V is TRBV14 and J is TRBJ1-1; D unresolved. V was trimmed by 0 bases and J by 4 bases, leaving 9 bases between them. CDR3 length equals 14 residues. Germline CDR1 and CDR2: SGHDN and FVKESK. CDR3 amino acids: CASSQDPVSTEAFF. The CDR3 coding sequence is TGTGCCAGCAGCCAAGATCCAGTAAGCACTGAAGCTTTCTTT.

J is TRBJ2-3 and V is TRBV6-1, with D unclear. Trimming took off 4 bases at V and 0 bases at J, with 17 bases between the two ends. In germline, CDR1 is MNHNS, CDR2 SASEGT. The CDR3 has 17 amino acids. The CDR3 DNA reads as TGTGCCAGCAGTGCCCTCGTGGCGTTCGATAGCACAGATACGCAGTATTTT. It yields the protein CASSALVAFDSTDTQYF.

For the CDR3, the DNA is TGTGCCAGCAGCTTAAAGAGCTCCTACAATGAGCAGTTCTTC. Translating it yields CASSLKSSYNEQFF. V usage is TRBV7-9 and J usage is TRBJ2-1, with D unresolved. Deletions cut 2 bases from V and 0 bases from J, with 5 bases between. CDR3 length: 14 residues. Germline values: CDR1 SEHNR, CDR2 FQNEAQ (reference sequence).

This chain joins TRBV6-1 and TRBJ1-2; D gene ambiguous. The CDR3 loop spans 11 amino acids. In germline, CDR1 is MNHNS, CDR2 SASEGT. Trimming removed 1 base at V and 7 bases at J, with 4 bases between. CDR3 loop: CASSEGGGYTF. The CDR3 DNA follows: TGTGCCAGCAGTGAAGGGGGTGGCTACACCTTC.

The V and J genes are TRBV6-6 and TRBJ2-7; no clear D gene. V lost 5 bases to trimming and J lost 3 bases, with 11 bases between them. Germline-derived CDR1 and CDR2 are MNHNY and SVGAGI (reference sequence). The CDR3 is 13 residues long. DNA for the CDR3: TGTGCCAGCAGTCTCCGGGCTGTCTACGAGCAGTACTTC. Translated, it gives CASSLRAVYEQYF.

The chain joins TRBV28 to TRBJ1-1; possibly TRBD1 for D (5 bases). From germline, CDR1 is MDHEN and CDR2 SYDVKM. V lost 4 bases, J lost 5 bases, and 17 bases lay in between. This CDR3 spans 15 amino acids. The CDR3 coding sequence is TGTGCCAGCAGTTCCCTTTTGGGGGGTGGGACTGAAGCTTTCTTT. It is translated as CASSSLLGGGTEAFF.

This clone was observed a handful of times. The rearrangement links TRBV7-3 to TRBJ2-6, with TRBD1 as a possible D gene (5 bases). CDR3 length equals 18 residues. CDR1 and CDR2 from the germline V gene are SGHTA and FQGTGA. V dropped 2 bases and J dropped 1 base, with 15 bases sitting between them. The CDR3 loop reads CASSLSSPGYSGANVLTF. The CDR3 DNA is TGTGCCAGCAGCTTATCTTCCCCAGGGTATTCTGGGGCCAACGTCCTGACTTTC.

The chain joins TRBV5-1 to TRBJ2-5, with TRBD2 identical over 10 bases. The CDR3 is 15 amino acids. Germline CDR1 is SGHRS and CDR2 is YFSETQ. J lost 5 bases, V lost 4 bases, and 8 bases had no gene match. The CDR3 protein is CASSRLAGARETQYF. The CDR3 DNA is TGCGCCAGCAGCAGACTAGCGGGCGCGCGGGAGACCCAGTACTTC.

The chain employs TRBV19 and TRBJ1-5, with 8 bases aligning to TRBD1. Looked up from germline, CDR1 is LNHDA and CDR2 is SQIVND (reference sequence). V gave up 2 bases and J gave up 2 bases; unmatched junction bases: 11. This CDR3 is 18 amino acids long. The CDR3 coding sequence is TGTGCCAGTAGTATACCCCCGGACAGGGTCGTTGGCAATCAGCCCCAGCATTTT. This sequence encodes CASSIPPDRVVGNQPQHF.

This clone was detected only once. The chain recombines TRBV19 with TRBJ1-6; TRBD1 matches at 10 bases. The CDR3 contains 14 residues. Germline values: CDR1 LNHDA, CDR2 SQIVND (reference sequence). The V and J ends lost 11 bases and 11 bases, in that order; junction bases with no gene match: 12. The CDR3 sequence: CACRQGAFFTPLHF. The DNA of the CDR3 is TGTGCCTGCCGACAGGGGGCTTTTTTTACACCCCTCCACTTT.

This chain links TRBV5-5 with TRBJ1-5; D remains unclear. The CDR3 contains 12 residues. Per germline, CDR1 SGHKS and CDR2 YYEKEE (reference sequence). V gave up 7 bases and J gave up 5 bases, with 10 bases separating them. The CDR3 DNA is TGTGCCAGCGGCCAAGACCATCAGCCCCAGCATTTT. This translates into CASGQDHQPQHF.

CDR3 in DNA: TGTGCCAGCAGTGAAGCGCGGGGGGCCACTGAAGCTTTCTTT. Translating gives CASSEARGATEAFF. The chain is built from TRBV6-1 and TRBJ1-1, with a possible D match to TRBD1 (6 bases). Trimming took off 0 bases at V and 4 bases at J, with 9 bases between the two ends. CDR3 length equals 14 residues. CDR1 is MNHNS, CDR2 SASEGT, per germline.

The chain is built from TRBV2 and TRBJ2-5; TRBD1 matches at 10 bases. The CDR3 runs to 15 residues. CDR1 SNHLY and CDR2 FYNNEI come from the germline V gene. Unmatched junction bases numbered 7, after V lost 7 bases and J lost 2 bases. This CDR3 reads CASTQDRGAQETQYF. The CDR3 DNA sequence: TGTGCCAGCACCCAGGACAGGGGGGCACAAGAGACCCAGTACTTC.